A single sample gave rise to the 25 T cell receptor beta chains below, sequenced in a study of Ad26.COV2.S vaccination and SARS-CoV-2 variants. Generated by immunoSEQ multiplex PCR, the TCRdb table keeps only in-frame clones and is missing some. The table records 300,000 to 350,000 clones, about nine tenths of them present only once. The treatment here: around 19 received Ad26.COV2.S at low or high dose, single or two shots; 5 received placebo; per-sample allocation not given. Collection of the samples took place on day 63 after the first injection of vaccine or placebo. The material was peripheral blood, obtained in a trial of Ad26.COV2.S vaccine versus placebo. Source of these receptors: a person aged 18-65 years who received the Ad26.COV2.S COVID-19 vaccine or a placebo.

About this clone itself: The sample has other DNA sequences that encode this CDR3 too. This chain connects TRBV29-1 to TRBJ1-1; D remains unclear. The CDR3 runs to 11 residues. Trimming cost V 6 bases and J 2 bases, with 7 bases left between them. From germline, CDR1 is SQVTM and CDR2 ANQGSEA. Here the CDR3 reads CSVGKNTEAFF. CDR3 nucleotide sequence: TGCAGCGTAGGAAAAAACACTGAAGCTTTCTTT. Full variable domain (rest looked up from reference TRBV29-1 and TRBJ1-1): SAVISQKPSRDICQRGTSLTIQCQVDSQVTMMFWYRQQPGQSLTLIATANQGSEATYESGFVIDKFPISRPNLTFSTLTVSNMSPEDSSIYLCSVGKNTEAFFGQGTRLTVV.

The gene calls are TRBV18 and TRBJ2-2; either TRBD1 or TRBD2 may supply D (5 bases each). Germline V gene data show CDR1 as KGHSH and CDR2 as LQKENI. This CDR3 is built from 16 residues. V shed 6 bases and J shed 6 bases, with 20 bases lying between them. CDR3 bases: TGTGCCAGCTCCACCGCGATAGGGACCCAAGCCGGGGAGCTGTTTTTT. It translates to CASSTAIGTQAGELFF.

CDR3 in amino acids: CASSFGDRDTGELFF. The CDR3 DNA sequence: TGCGCCAGCAGCTTCGGGGACAGGGACACCGGGGAGCTGTTTTTT. The rearrangement uses TRBV5-1 and TRBJ2-2; 9 bases are a match to TRBD1. In germline, CDR1 is SGHRS, CDR2 YFSETQ. The CDR3 is made up of 15 amino acids. Losses at the gene ends were 2 bases for V and 3 bases for J; bases not matched to a gene: 2.

V is TRBV24-1 and J is TRBJ1-2, with 7 bases aligning to TRBD1. Germline CDR1 and CDR2: KGHDR and SFDVKD. With 4 bases clipped from V and 1 base from J, the junction kept 26 bases outside the gene matches. There are 22 residues in the CDR3. The CDR3 region has the DNA TGTGCCACCAGTGACCTAGATTCGTCCCTATTTCCTGGACAGGACGTTAACTATGGCTACACCTTC. This codes for CATSDLDSSLFPGQDVNYGYTF.

V is TRBV19 and J is TRBJ2-1; TRBD1 might be the D (6 bases). The CDR3 has 17 amino acids. Germline V gene data show CDR1 as LNHDA and CDR2 as SQIVND (reference sequence). V was pared by 3 bases and J by 1 base, with 16 bases between. The CDR3 sequence is CASSITGKRGSYNEQFF. DNA for the CDR3: TGTGCCAGTAGTATTACAGGGAAACGGGGATCCTACAATGAGCAGTTCTTC.

The chain employs TRBV19 and TRBJ2-7; the D is unclear. CDR3 size: 16 residues. CDR1 and CDR2 (germline): LNHDA, SQIVND (reference sequence). Deletions cut 3 bases from V and 2 bases from J, with 17 bases between. CDR3 protein: CASSIEDSLNPYEQYF. The CDR3, as DNA: TGTGCCAGTAGTATCGAGGATTCACTAAACCCCTACGAGCAGTACTTC.

The genes are TRBV9 and TRBJ1-1; 8 nucleotides match TRBD1. The CDR3 runs 17 residues. CDR1 and CDR2 (germline): SGDLS, YYNGEE. Germline trimming cut 4 bases from V and 1 base from J; bases unmatched to any gene: 12. The CDR3 is CASSPDKGTGRNTEAFF. The CDR3 coding sequence is TGTGCCAGCAGCCCCGACAAAGGGACAGGCCGGAACACTGAAGCTTTCTTT.

The rearrangement uses TRBV5-6 and TRBJ2-7; D call uncertain. V was cut by 0 bases and J by 4 bases, with 8 bases left in between. The CDR3 totals 13 residues. Germline CDR1 and CDR2: SGHDT and YYEEEE. CDR3 coding DNA: TGTGCCAGCAGCTTGGGCAGTTGGTACGAGCAGTACTTC. It codes for CASSLGSWYEQYF.

The V and J genes are TRBV7-3 and TRBJ2-2; no clear D gene. This CDR3 comprises 14 residues. Germline loops: CDR1 SGHTA, CDR2 FQGTGA. V lost 6 bases and J lost 2, with 10 bases in between. In DNA, the CDR3 is TGTGCCAGCAGTTCACCAGGAAACACCGGGGAGCTGTTTTTT. Amino acids: CASSSPGNTGELFF.

V and J are TRBV25-1 and TRBJ2-1, with D possibly being TRBD1 or TRBD2 (5 bases each). Per the germline V gene, CDR1 is MGHDK and CDR2 is SYGVNS. V was trimmed by 0 bases and J by 10 bases, leaving 16 bases between them. This CDR3 spans 15 amino acids. This chain's CDR3 is CASSEYISRAGEQFF. CDR3 sequence (DNA): TGTGCCAGCAGTGAATATATTTCCAGGGCGGGCGAGCAGTTCTTC.

V is TRBV19 and J is TRBJ2-1; 8 bases are shared with TRBD2. The J segment lost 3 bases and the V segment lost 5 bases, leaving 6 bases of the junction unmatched. CDR3 length: 15 amino acids. From germline, CDR1 is LNHDA and CDR2 SQIVND (reference sequence). CDR3 coding DNA: TGTGCCAGTAGTTCGTTAGCGGGACGCTACAATGAGCAGTTCTTC. Protein: CASSSLAGRYNEQFF.

The V gene is TRBV2, the J gene TRBJ2-3, with a tentative D call TRBD2 (5 bases). Trimming took off 2 bases at V and 2 bases at J, with 14 bases between the two ends. CDR1 is SNHLY and CDR2 is FYNNEI in the germline V gene. The CDR3 contains 16 residues. The CDR3 bases are TGTGCCAGCAGTGAAAGTAGCGCCCCTTTCACAGATACGCAGTATTTT. Translating it yields CASSESSAPFTDTQYF.

The rearrangement joins TRBV19 to TRBJ1-6; D gene unclear. V lost 5 bases to trimming and J lost 10 bases, with 12 bases between them. The CDR3 totals 13 residues. The germline CDR1 and CDR2 sequences are LNHDA and SQIVND (reference sequence). For the CDR3, the DNA is TGTGCCAGTAGTGGCCGGGAACGATCACCCCTCCACTTT. Protein sequence: CASSGRERSPLHF.

This clone was recorded a few times. The chain employs TRBV19 and TRBJ1-4, with 10 bases that match TRBD1. This CDR3 region has 16 residues. In germline, CDR1 is LNHDA, CDR2 SQIVND (reference sequence). After removal of 8 bases from V and 3 bases from J, the junction contained 9 bases not matched to a gene. Written as DNA, the CDR3 is TGTGCCAGTCTAGACAGGGGGCGCGGACCTAATGAAAAACTGTTTTTT. It encodes CASLDRGRGPNEKLFF.

This chain uses TRBV5-1 with TRBJ1-1; D is ambiguous. The germline CDR1 and CDR2 sequences are SGHRS and YFSETQ. CDR3 size: 15 residues. V gave up 2 bases and J gave up 4 bases, with 15 bases separating them. For the CDR3, the DNA is TGCGCCAGCAGCTTAAGGGAGGCAACCATCACTGAAGCTTTCTTT. Encoded protein: CASSLREATITEAFF.

The chain employs TRBV6-2 or TRBV6-3 and TRBJ1-2; D is perhaps TRBD1 (5 bases). This CDR3 is 13 amino acids long. Trimming pared 6 bases from V and 4 bases from J, leaving 12 bases between. Germline V gene data show CDR1 as MNHEY and CDR2 as SVGEGT. The CDR3 DNA sequence: TGTGCCAGCAGCCTGCAGGGCCCCTATGGCTACACCTTC. Translating gives CASSLQGPYGYTF.

Only one count was recorded for this clone. The J gene is TRBJ1-1, the V gene TRBV19, with D hard to call. CDR3 length equals 16 residues. Trimming removed 3 bases from V and 1 base from J, with 15 bases in between. Germline V gene lookup returns CDR1 LNHDA and CDR2 SQIVND (reference sequence). The CDR3 bases are TGTGCCAGTAGTATTTTCCCGGACGGACGGAACACTGAAGCTTTCTTT. Its translation: CASSIFPDGRNTEAFF.

The rearrangement links TRBV10-1 to TRBJ2-6; no clear D gene. V was trimmed by 4 bases and J by 0 bases, leaving 4 bases between them. This CDR3 is 14 amino acids long. CDR1 WNHNN and CDR2 SYGVQD come from the germline V gene (reference sequence). In DNA form, the CDR3 reads TGCGCCAGCAGTGGAGTCTCTGGGGCCAACGTCCTGACTTTC. It translates to CASSGVSGANVLTF.

The genes are TRBV7-8 and TRBJ2-6; D unclear. V was shortened by 6 bases and J by 0 bases, with 6 bases between the two germline ends. The CDR3 consists of 14 residues. Germline CDR1 reads SGHVS; CDR2 reads FQNEAQ. CDR3 residues: CASSRVSGANVLTF. The CDR3 DNA is TGTGCCAGCAGTCGGGTCTCTGGGGCCAACGTCCTGACTTTC. Complete variable domain (other parts from reference TRBV7-8 and TRBJ2-6): GAGVSQSPRYKVAKRGQDVALRCDPISGHVSLFWYQQALGQGPEFLTYFQNEAQLDKSGLPSDRFFAERPEGSVSTLKIQRTQQEDSAVYLCASSRVSGANVLTFGAGSRLTVL.

This clone occurred once. V and J are TRBV19 and TRBJ2-6; D is perhaps TRBD2 (6 bases). CDR1 is LNHDA and CDR2 is SQIVND in the germline V gene (reference sequence). The V gene lost 9 bases and the J gene lost 0 bases, with 12 bases spanning the gap. CDR3 size: 15 residues. The CDR3 DNA reads TGTGCCAGCCGGGACTCCAGCTCTGGGGCCAACGTCCTGACTTTC. This encodes CASRDSSSGANVLTF.

This chain connects TRBV15 to TRBJ2-4; D is uncertain. Between the trimmed V and J ends, which lost 0 bases and 5 bases, there was a span of 11 bases. Germline V gene sequence: CDR1 LNHNV, CDR2 YYDKDF (reference sequence). This CDR3 has 15 residues. The CDR3 DNA sequence: TGTGCCACCAGCAGAGATCCGGGTTTCCAAAACATTCAGTACTTC. It encodes CATSRDPGFQNIQYF.

The chain couples TRBV3-1 (or the pseudogene TRBV3-2) to TRBJ1-2, with 8 bases lining up with TRBD1. This CDR3 contains 13 residues. V lost 3 bases, J lost 8 bases, and 5 bases stayed unmatched. Germline V CDR1 and CDR2: LGHDT, YNNKEL (reference sequence). This CDR3 is CASSHGQGGGYTF. The CDR3 region has the DNA TGTGCCAGCAGCCACGGACAGGGTGGGGGCTACACCTTC.

The chain couples TRBV7-9 to TRBJ1-2, with TRBD1 matching over 8 bases. This CDR3 region has 15 residues. The V gene's germline CDR1 is SEHNR and CDR2 FQNEAQ (reference sequence). J lost 4 bases, V lost 5 bases, and 9 bases had no gene match. The CDR3: CASSRLQGESYGYTF. CDR3 sequence (DNA): TGTGCCAGCAGCCGGTTACAGGGGGAAAGCTATGGCTACACCTTC.

The chain's CDR3 is CATSSWKTVILTTNEKLFF. CDR3 coding DNA: TGTGCCACCAGCAGCTGGAAGACAGTGATATTAACAACTAATGAAAAACTGTTTTTT. The chain carries TRBV15 and TRBJ1-4; maybe TRBD1 (5 bases). The CDR3 totals 19 residues. The V end lost 3 bases, the J end lost 0 bases, and 20 bases lay between the germline ends. The germline CDR1 and CDR2 sequences are LNHNV and YYDKDF (reference sequence). Variable domain in full (rest from reference TRBV15 and TRBJ1-4): DAMVIQNPRYQVTQFGKPVTLSCSQTLNHNVMYWYQQKSSQAPKLLFHYYDKDFNNEADTPDNFQSRRPNTSFCFLDIRSPGLGDTAMYLCATSSWKTVILTTNEKLFFGSGTQLSVL.

V gene TRBV6-5 combines with J gene TRBJ1-1, with TRBD1 matching 8 bases. The CDR3 has 15 amino acids. J was trimmed by 4 bases and V by 5 bases; bases with no gene match: 9. CDR1 is MNHEY and CDR2 is SVGAGI in the germline V gene. CDR3 sequence (DNA): TGTGCCAGCAGTACCATTGACAGGGGATCCACTGAAGCTTTCTTT. The encoded protein is CASSTIDRGSTEAFF.